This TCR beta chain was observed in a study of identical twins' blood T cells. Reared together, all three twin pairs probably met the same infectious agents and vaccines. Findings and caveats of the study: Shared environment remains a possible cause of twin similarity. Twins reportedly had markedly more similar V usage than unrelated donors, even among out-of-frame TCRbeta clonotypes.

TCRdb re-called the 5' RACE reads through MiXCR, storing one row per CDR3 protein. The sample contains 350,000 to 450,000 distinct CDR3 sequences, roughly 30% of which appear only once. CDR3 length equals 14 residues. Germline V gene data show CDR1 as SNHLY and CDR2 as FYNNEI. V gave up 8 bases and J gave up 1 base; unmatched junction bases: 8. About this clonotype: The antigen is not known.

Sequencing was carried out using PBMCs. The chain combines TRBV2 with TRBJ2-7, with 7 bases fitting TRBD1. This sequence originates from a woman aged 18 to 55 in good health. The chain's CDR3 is CASSVGRGSYEQYF. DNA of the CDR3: TGTGCCAGCTCGGTAGGCAGGGGGTCCTACGAGCAGTACTTC.